This is a list of T cell receptor beta chains from one sample in a study of T cell changes during pregnancy in multiple sclerosis. The protocol was immunoSEQ multiplex PCR, while the TCRdb copy is restricted to in-frame clones and leaves out a portion. The table has 50,000 or so clones, about 90% seen once; the top ten hold more than 8.5%. The sample here was CD8+ T cells from peripheral blood mononuclear cells, taken after pregnancy. The origin of the receptors is a female donor with multiple sclerosis, enrolled in a pregnancy study. Each CDR3 is given with its conserved first and last residue. D genes are given only for firm matches. Part of the rows lack a size; the others show once, few, many or a class for expanded clones.

d_gene: TRBD2
j_gene: TRBJ2-5
v_gene: TRBV11-1
abundance: NA
CDR3aa: CASSFSRLAEETQYF
CDR3nt: TGTGCCAGCAGCTTCTCCCGACTAGCGGAAGAGACCCAGTACTTC

d_gene: NA
j_gene: TRBJ1-3
v_gene: TRBV6-6
abundance: NA
CDR3aa: CASTPTGNTIYF
CDR3nt: TGTGCCAGCACCCCGACAGGAAACACCATATATTTT

d_gene: NA
j_gene: TRBJ1-2
v_gene: TRBV11-3
abundance: NA
CDR3aa: CASSSHATGNNYGYTF
CDR3nt: TGTGCCAGCAGCTCCCACGCAACAGGGAACAACTATGGCTACACCTTC

d_gene: TRBD2
j_gene: TRBJ2-7
v_gene: TRBV5-1
abundance: NA
CDR3aa: CASSSLEGGSEQYF
CDR3nt: TGCGCCAGCAGCTCTCTGGAGGGCGGGAGCGAGCAGTACTTC

d_gene: NA
j_gene: TRBJ2-7
v_gene: TRBV7-8
abundance: NA
CDR3aa: CASSLDLGTTYEQYF
CDR3nt: TGTGCCAGCAGCTTAGATTTAGGGACAACTTACGAGCAGTACTTC

d_gene: NA
j_gene: TRBJ1-2
v_gene: TRBV7-3
abundance: once
CDR3aa: CASSPSGGVGGYTF
CDR3nt: TGTGCCAGCAGCCCCTCCGGCGGGGTCGGTGGCTACACCTTC

d_gene: TRBD1
j_gene: TRBJ1-3
v_gene: TRBV13
abundance: NA
CDR3aa: CASRSGTGSWAGGNTIYF
CDR3nt: TGTGCCAGCAGATCCGGGACAGGGTCTTGGGCGGGCGGAAACACCATATATTTT

d_gene: TRBD2
j_gene: TRBJ2-7
v_gene: TRBV29-1
abundance: NA
CDR3aa: CSVLGGIWYEQYF
CDR3nt: TGCAGCGTCTTGGGAGGGATCTGGTACGAGCAGTACTTC

d_gene: TRBD1
j_gene: TRBJ1-5
v_gene: TRBV25-1
abundance: NA
CDR3aa: CASSLGGEQPQHF
CDR3nt: TGTGCCAGCTCATTAGGGGGCGAACAGCCCCAGCATTTT

d_gene: NA
j_gene: TRBJ1-6
v_gene: TRBV27
abundance: NA
CDR3aa: CASTALRGNYFTNSPLHF
CDR3nt: TGTGCCAGCACCGCCTTAAGGGGAAATTACTTTACAAATTCACCCCTCCACTTT

d_gene: TRBD1
j_gene: TRBJ1-6
v_gene: TRBV6-6
abundance: NA
CDR3aa: CASSWTTGADSPLHF
CDR3nt: TGTGCCAGCAGTTGGACGACAGGGGCAGATTCACCCCTCCACTTT

d_gene: NA
j_gene: TRBJ2-7
v_gene: TRBV11-2
abundance: once
CDR3aa: CASSLRRNEQYF
CDR3nt: TGTGCCAGCAGCTTGAGGAGAAACGAGCAGTACTTC

d_gene: NA
j_gene: TRBJ1-1
v_gene: TRBV7-8
abundance: NA
CDR3aa: CASSLSQVEAFF
CDR3nt: TGTGCCAGCAGCTTATCTCAGGTTGAAGCTTTCTTT

d_gene: NA
j_gene: TRBJ2-3
v_gene: TRBV7-2
abundance: NA
CDR3aa: CASSLDRTDHLDTQYF
CDR3nt: TGTGCCAGCAGCTTAGACCGGACTGATCATCTAGATACGCAGTATTTT

d_gene: TRBD1
j_gene: TRBJ1-5
v_gene: TRBV6-1
abundance: NA
CDR3aa: CASSGTPGQGGQPQHF
CDR3nt: TGTGCCAGCAGTGGGACACCGGGACAGGGAGGTCAGCCCCAGCATTTT

d_gene: NA
j_gene: TRBJ2-7
v_gene: TRBV27
abundance: once
CDR3aa: CASSLGAAYEQYF
CDR3nt: TGTGCCAGCAGTTTAGGGGCAGCTTACGAGCAGTACTTC

d_gene: TRBD2
j_gene: TRBJ2-1
v_gene: TRBV18
abundance: NA
CDR3aa: CASSPGGTFQNEQFF
CDR3nt: TGTGCCAGCTCACCGGGGGGGACTTTTCAAAATGAGCAGTTCTTC

d_gene: NA
j_gene: TRBJ2-5
v_gene: TRBV18
abundance: NA
CDR3aa: CASSPIARQETQYF
CDR3nt: TGTGCCAGCTCACCGATAGCGCGTCAAGAGACCCAGTACTTC

d_gene: TRBD1
j_gene: TRBJ2-5
v_gene: TRBV29-1
abundance: NA
CDR3aa: CSVESGTGASETQYF
CDR3nt: TGCAGCGTTGAAAGCGGGACAGGGGCGAGCGAGACCCAGTACTTC

d_gene: NA
j_gene: TRBJ2-1
v_gene: TRBV6-5
abundance: NA
CDR3aa: CASGVGYNEQFF
CDR3nt: TGTGCCAGCGGAGTCGGATACAATGAGCAGTTCTTC

d_gene: TRBD1
j_gene: TRBJ2-3
v_gene: TRBV28
abundance: NA
CDR3aa: CASSLKGQGQYF
CDR3nt: TGTGCCAGCAGTTTAAAGGGACAGGGGCAGTATTTT

d_gene: TRBD2
j_gene: TRBJ2-5
v_gene: TRBV6-1
abundance: NA
CDR3aa: CASSEGLAGGNGAEETQYF
CDR3nt: TGTGCCAGCAGTGAAGGGCTAGCGGGGGGCAACGGAGCTGAGGAGACCCAGTACTTC

d_gene: NA
j_gene: TRBJ1-1
v_gene: TRBV5-1
abundance: NA
CDR3aa: CASSLVGQEAFF
CDR3nt: TGCGCCAGCAGCTTGGTCGGACAGGAAGCTTTCTTT

d_gene: TRBD2
j_gene: TRBJ2-2
v_gene: TRBV19
abundance: NA
CDR3aa: CASSIGSGGNTGELFF
CDR3nt: TGTGCCAGTAGTATTGGGAGCGGGGGAAACACCGGGGAGCTGTTTTTT

d_gene: NA
j_gene: TRBJ1-4
v_gene: TRBV4-2
abundance: NA
CDR3aa: CASSQGEEKLFF
CDR3nt: TGTGCCAGCAGCCAAGGGGAGGAAAAACTGTTTTTT

d_gene: NA
j_gene: TRBJ1-5
v_gene: TRBV27
abundance: NA
CDR3aa: CASSAYSNQPQHF
CDR3nt: TGTGCCAGCAGTGCCTATAGCAATCAGCCCCAGCATTTT

d_gene: NA
j_gene: TRBJ1-2
v_gene: TRBV7-8
abundance: NA
CDR3aa: CASSLAQTSYGYTF
CDR3nt: TGTGCCAGCAGCTTAGCCCAGACAAGCTATGGCTACACCTTC

d_gene: NA
j_gene: TRBJ2-5
v_gene: TRBV12-5
abundance: NA
CDR3aa: CASGDGTPPAETQYF
CDR3nt: TGTGCTAGTGGGGACGGGACACCCCCGGCGGAGACCCAGTACTTC

d_gene: NA
j_gene: TRBJ1-3
v_gene: TRBV18
abundance: NA
CDR3aa: CASSLTSAGAKGTGNTIYF
CDR3nt: TGTGCCAGCTCCCTCACATCGGCAGGGGCTAAAGGAACTGGAAACACCATATATTTT

d_gene: NA
j_gene: TRBJ2-4
v_gene: TRBV29-1
abundance: NA
CDR3aa: CSVEDHTGRNIQYF
CDR3nt: TGCAGCGTTGAAGATCACACAGGACGAAACATTCAGTACTTC

d_gene: NA
j_gene: TRBJ2-7
v_gene: TRBV15
abundance: NA
CDR3aa: CATRGTASYEQYF
CDR3nt: TGTGCCACCCGGGGGACCGCCTCCTACGAGCAGTACTTC

d_gene: NA
j_gene: TRBJ2-5
v_gene: TRBV5-1
abundance: NA
CDR3aa: CASSLIPRGQETQYF
CDR3nt: TGCGCCAGCAGCCTCATACCCAGGGGCCAAGAGACCCAGTACTTC

d_gene: TRBD1
j_gene: TRBJ1-2
v_gene: TRBV7-9
abundance: NA
CDR3aa: CASSPSVLDRVWGYTF
CDR3nt: TGTGCCAGCAGCCCATCGGTCCTGGACAGGGTTTGGGGCTACACCTTC

d_gene: TRBD2
j_gene: TRBJ2-1
v_gene: TRBV2
abundance: NA
CDR3aa: CASSGTSGGLRNEQFF
CDR3nt: TGTGCCAGCAGTGGGACTAGCGGGGGTCTTCGCAATGAGCAGTTCTTC

d_gene: TRBD1
j_gene: TRBJ2-3
v_gene: TRBV4-2
abundance: NA
CDR3aa: CASSQKGPHRQGPDTQYF
CDR3nt: TGTGCCAGCAGCCAAAAAGGGCCCCACCGACAGGGCCCAGATACGCAGTATTTT

d_gene: NA
j_gene: TRBJ2-1
v_gene: TRBV30
abundance: once
CDR3aa: CAFPVEGDYNEQFF
CDR3nt: TGTGCCTTCCCCGTGGAGGGTGACTACAATGAGCAGTTCTTC

d_gene: NA
j_gene: TRBJ2-5
v_gene: TRBV6-5
abundance: once
CDR3aa: CASSYLGRGETQYF
CDR3nt: TGTGCCAGCAGTTACCTGGGGAGGGGGGAGACCCAGTACTTC

d_gene: NA
j_gene: TRBJ1-2
v_gene: TRBV2
abundance: NA
CDR3aa: CASSAEGEGYGYTF
CDR3nt: TGTGCCAGCAGTGCGGAAGGGGAGGGCTATGGCTACACCTTC

d_gene: NA
j_gene: TRBJ2-1
v_gene: TRBV29-1
abundance: NA
CDR3aa: CSVEVPGEHSYNEQFF
CDR3nt: TGCAGCGTTGAAGTCCCTGGGGAGCACTCCTACAATGAGCAGTTCTTC

d_gene: NA
j_gene: TRBJ2-7
v_gene: TRBV13
abundance: NA
CDR3aa: CASSLAEGGPSYEQYF
CDR3nt: TGTGCCAGCAGCTTAGCCGAAGGTGGGCCCTCCTACGAGCAGTACTTC

d_gene: TRBD2
j_gene: TRBJ2-1
v_gene: TRBV4-2
abundance: NA
CDR3aa: CASSQGTSGSDEQFF
CDR3nt: TGTGCCAGCAGCCAAGGCACTAGCGGGAGCGATGAGCAGTTCTTC

d_gene: NA
j_gene: TRBJ1-1
v_gene: TRBV7-8
abundance: NA
CDR3aa: CASSLGGPEAFF
CDR3nt: TGTGCCAGCAGCTTGGGCGGGCCTGAAGCTTTCTTT

d_gene: TRBD1
j_gene: TRBJ2-1
v_gene: TRBV5-3
abundance: medium-sized
CDR3aa: CARSIGTGGHPYNEQFF
CDR3nt: TGTGCCAGAAGCATAGGGACAGGAGGGCATCCCTACAATGAGCAGTTCTTC

d_gene: TRBD1
j_gene: TRBJ1-5
v_gene: TRBV2
abundance: NA
CDR3aa: CASSSDRGRNQPQHF
CDR3nt: TGTGCCAGCAGCTCCGACAGGGGGCGGAATCAGCCCCAGCATTTT

d_gene: NA
j_gene: TRBJ2-7
v_gene: TRBV7-5
abundance: once
CDR3aa: CARSLDRCLDCYEQYF
CDR3nt: TGTGCCAGAAGCTTAGACCGGTGCCTGGACTGCTACGAGCAGTACTTC

d_gene: NA
j_gene: TRBJ2-1
v_gene: TRBV5-8
abundance: NA
CDR3aa: CASSATDASVDEQFF
CDR3nt: TGTGCCAGCAGCGCCACAGATGCTAGCGTGGATGAGCAGTTCTTC

d_gene: TRBD1
j_gene: TRBJ2-1
v_gene: TRBV4-1
abundance: NA
CDR3aa: CASSQDPAGGYYNEQFF
CDR3nt: TGCGCCAGCAGCCAAGACCCGGCAGGGGGCTACTACAATGAGCAGTTCTTC

d_gene: TRBD1
j_gene: TRBJ1-4
v_gene: TRBV15
abundance: few
CDR3aa: CATSRDRGSEKLFF
CDR3nt: TGTGCCACCAGCAGAGACAGGGGGAGTGAAAAACTGTTTTTT

d_gene: NA
j_gene: TRBJ1-2
v_gene: TRBV6-1
abundance: NA
CDR3aa: CASTSDIYGYTF
CDR3nt: TGTGCCAGCACCTCTGACATCTATGGCTACACCTTC

d_gene: NA
j_gene: TRBJ1-2
v_gene: TRBV30
abundance: NA
CDR3aa: CAWSAIDTDYGYTF
CDR3nt: TGTGCCTGGAGTGCGATAGACACCGACTATGGCTACACCTTC

d_gene: NA
j_gene: TRBJ2-7
v_gene: TRBV29-1
abundance: NA
CDR3aa: CSVEGLHSYEQYF
CDR3nt: TGCAGCGTTGAAGGGCTGCACTCCTACGAGCAGTACTTC

d_gene: NA
j_gene: TRBJ2-1
v_gene: TRBV13
abundance: once
CDR3aa: CASRPGGYNEQFF
CDR3nt: TGTGCCAGCAGACCAGGGGGGTATAATGAGCAGTTCTTC

d_gene: TRBD2
j_gene: TRBJ2-4
v_gene: TRBV4-1
abundance: once
CDR3aa: CASSRAGVVNIQYF
CDR3nt: TGCGCCAGCAGCCGCGCGGGGGTAGTGAACATTCAGTACTTC